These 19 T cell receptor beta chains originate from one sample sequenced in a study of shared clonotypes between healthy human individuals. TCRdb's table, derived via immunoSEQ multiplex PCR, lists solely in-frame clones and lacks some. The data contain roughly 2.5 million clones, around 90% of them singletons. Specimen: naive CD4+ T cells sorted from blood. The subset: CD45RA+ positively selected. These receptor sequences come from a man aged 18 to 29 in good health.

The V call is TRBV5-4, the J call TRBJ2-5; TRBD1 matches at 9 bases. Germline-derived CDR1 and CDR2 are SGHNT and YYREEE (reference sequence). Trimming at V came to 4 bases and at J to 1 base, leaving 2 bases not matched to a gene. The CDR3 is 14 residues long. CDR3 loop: CASSETGGQETQYF. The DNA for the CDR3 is TGTGCCAGCAGCGAGACAGGGGGCCAAGAGACCCAGTACTTC.

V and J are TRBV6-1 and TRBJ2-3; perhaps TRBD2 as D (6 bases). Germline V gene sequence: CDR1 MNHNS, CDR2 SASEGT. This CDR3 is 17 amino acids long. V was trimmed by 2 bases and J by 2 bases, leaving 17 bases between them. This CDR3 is CASSELLAVPLTDTQYF. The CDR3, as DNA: TGTGCCAGCAGTGAACTCTTAGCGGTCCCGCTCACAGATACGCAGTATTTT.

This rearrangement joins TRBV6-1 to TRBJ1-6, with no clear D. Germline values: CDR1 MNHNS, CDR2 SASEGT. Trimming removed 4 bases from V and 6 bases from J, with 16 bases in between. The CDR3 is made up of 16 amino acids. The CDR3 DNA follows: TGTGCCAGCAGTGGCCTTTACAGAGAGTTTAATTCACCCCTCCACTTT. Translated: CASSGLYREFNSPLHF.

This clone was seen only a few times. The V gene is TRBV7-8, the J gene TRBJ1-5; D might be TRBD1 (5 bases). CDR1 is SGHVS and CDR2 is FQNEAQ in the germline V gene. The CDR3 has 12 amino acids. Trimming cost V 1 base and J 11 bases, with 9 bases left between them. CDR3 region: CASSLEPGAQHF. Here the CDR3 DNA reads TGTGCCAGCAGCTTAGAACCGGGGGCCCAGCATTTT.

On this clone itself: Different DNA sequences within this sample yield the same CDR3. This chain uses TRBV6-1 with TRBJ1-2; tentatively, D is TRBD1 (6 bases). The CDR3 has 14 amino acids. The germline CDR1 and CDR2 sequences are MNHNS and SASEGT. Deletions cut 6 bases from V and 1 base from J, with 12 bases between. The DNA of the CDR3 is TGTGCCAGCAGGGGGGACACTTTTAACTATGGCTACACCTTC. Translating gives CASRGDTFNYGYTF.

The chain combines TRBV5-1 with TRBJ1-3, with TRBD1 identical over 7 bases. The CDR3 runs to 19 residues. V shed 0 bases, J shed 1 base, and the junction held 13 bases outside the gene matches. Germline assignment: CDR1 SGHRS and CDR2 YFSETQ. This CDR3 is CASSLGGQYPRPSGNTIYF. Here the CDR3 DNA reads TGCGCCAGCAGCTTGGGGGGACAGTACCCAAGGCCGTCTGGAAACACCATATATTTT.

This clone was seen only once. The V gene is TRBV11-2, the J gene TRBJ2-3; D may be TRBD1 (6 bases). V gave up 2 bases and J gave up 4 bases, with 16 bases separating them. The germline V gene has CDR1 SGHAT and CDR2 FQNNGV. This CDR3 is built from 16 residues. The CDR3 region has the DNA TGTGCCAGCAGCTTAACGGGCGGAAAGGGGGCAGATACGCAGTATTTT. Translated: CASSLTGGKGADTQYF.

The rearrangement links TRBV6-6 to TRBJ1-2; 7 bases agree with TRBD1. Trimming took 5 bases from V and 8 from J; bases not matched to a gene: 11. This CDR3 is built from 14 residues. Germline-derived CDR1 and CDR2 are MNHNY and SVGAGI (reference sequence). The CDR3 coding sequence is TGTGCCAGCAGTGCAGGGGGAAGGACGGTAGGCTACACCTTC. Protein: CASSAGGRTVGYTF.

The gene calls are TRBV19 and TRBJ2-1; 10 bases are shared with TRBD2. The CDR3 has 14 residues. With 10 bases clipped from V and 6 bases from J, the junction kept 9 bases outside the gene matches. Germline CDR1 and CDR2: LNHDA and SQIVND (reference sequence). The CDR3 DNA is TGTGCCACCCGAGCGGGAGGGCCACGCAATGAGCAGTTCTTC. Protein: CATRAGGPRNEQFF.

This chain's CDR3 is CASSPIGTGSTGELFF. The DNA of the CDR3 is TGTGCCAGCTCACCGATTGGGACAGGGTCTACCGGGGAGCTGTTTTTT. The rearrangement links TRBV18 to TRBJ2-2, with 9 bases that match TRBD1. The CDR3 covers 16 residues. The J segment lost 5 bases and the V segment lost 3 bases, leaving 7 bases of the junction unmatched. CDR1 is KGHSH, CDR2 LQKENI, per germline.

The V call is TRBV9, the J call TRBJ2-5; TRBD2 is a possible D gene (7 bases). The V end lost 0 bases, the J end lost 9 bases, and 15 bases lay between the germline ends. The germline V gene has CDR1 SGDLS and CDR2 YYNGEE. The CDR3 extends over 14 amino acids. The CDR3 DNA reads TGTGCCAGCAGCGTAGTCCCAGGGGAGGGCCCCCAGTACTTC. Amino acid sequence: CASSVVPGEGPQYF.

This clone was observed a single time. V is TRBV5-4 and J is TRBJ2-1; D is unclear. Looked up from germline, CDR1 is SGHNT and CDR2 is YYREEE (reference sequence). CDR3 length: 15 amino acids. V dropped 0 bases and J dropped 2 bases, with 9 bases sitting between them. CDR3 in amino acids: CASSLVAAAYNEQFF. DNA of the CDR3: TGTGCCAGCAGCTTGGTGGCAGCCGCCTACAATGAGCAGTTCTTC.

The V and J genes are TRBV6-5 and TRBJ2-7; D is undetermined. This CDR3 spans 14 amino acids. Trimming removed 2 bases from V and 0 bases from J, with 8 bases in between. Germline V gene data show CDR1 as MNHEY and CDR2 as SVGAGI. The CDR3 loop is CASSYERDSYEQYF. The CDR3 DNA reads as TGTGCCAGCAGTTACGAAAGGGACTCCTACGAGCAGTACTTC.

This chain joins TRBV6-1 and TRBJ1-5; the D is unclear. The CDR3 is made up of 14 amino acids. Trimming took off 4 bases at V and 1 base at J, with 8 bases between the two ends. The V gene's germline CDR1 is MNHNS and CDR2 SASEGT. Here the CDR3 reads CASSAGYSNQPQHF. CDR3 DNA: TGTGCCAGCAGTGCGGGTTACAGCAATCAGCCCCAGCATTTT.

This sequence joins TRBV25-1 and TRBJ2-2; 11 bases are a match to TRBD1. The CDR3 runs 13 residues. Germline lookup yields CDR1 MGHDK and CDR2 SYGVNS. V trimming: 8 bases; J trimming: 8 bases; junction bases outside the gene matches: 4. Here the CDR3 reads CASLGQGVGELFF. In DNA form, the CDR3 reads TGTGCCAGCCTGGGACAGGGGGTTGGGGAGCTGTTTTTT.

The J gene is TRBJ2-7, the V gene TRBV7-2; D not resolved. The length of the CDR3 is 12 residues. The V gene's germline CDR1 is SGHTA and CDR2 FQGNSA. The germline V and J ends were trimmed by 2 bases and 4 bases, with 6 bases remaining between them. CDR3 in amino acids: CASSLKGYEQYF. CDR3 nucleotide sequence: TGTGCCAGCAGCTTAAAGGGTTACGAGCAGTACTTC.

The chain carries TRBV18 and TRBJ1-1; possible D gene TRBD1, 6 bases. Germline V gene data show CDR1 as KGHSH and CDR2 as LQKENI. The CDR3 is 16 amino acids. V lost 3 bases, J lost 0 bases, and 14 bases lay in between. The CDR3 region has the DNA TGTGCCAGCTCACCCTTCCAGACAGGCATGAACACTGAAGCTTTCTTT. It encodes CASSPFQTGMNTEAFF.

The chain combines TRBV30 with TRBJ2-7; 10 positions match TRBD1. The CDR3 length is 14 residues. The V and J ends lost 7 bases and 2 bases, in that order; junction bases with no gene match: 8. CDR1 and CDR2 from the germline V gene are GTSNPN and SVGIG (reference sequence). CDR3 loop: CASRRQGAAYEQYF. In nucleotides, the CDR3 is TGTGCCTCGCGACGACAGGGGGCAGCCTACGAGCAGTACTTC.

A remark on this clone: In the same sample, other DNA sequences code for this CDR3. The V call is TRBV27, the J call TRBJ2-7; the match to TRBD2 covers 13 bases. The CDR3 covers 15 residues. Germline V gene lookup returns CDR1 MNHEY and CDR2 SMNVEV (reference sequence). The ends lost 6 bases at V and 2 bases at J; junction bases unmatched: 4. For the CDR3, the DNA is TGTGCCAGCAGCCGACTAGCGGGGGGCCCCTACGAGCAGTACTTC. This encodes CASSRLAGGPYEQYF.